This record looks at one T cell receptor (beta chain) sequence and its context. The PCR made use of 60 Vbeta and 13 Jbeta primers. Some clones are missing from TCRdb's copy, which holds only in-frame ones; the method was immunoSEQ multiplex PCR. The sample has fewer than 200,000 clones; more than 70% are singletons. The entry originates in a study of cytomegalovirus exposure and HLA in healthy donors. The CDR3 loop spans 15 amino acids. J was trimmed by 4 bases and V by 6 bases; bases with no gene match: 10. In germline, CDR1 is MDHEN, CDR2 SYDVKM. The TCR was taken from a woman aged 50 to 60 in good health and CMV-seropositive. The rearrangement joins TRBV28 to TRBJ1-1; TRBD1 aligns across 8 bases. Sequencing input: PBMCs. Here the CDR3 reads CASSSTGVGGTEAFF. The CDR3 DNA is TGTGCCAGCAGCTCGACAGGGGTAGGGGGCACTGAAGCTTTCTTT.